These T cell receptor beta chains were read from a single sample in a study of blood T cell repertoires in COVID-19. Using immunoSEQ multiplex PCR, the repertoire was profiled, and TCRdb retains in-frame clones only, with some absent. The repertoire holds under 150,000 clones, with roughly 85% as singletons. Sequences were obtained from peripheral blood. These receptors all stem from a human donor in a cohort sampled during active COVID-19. Both conserved end residues are part of each CDR3. Fields, in order: D gene, V gene, clone size, J gene, CDR3 DNA, CDR3 protein. The D gene is left open where the match is weak. Clone size, where shown, is once, few, many, or a class for clones that have expanded.

TRBD1	TRBV28	-	TRBJ2-5	TGTGCCAGCAGTTTACAGGGGGCGAAGGAGACCCAGTACTTC	CASSLQGAKETQYF
TRBD2	TRBV27	-	TRBJ2-2	TGTGCCAGCAGTTTATCGGCTAGCGGGGCTAACACCGGGGAGCTGTTTTTT	CASSLSASGANTGELFF
TRBD1	TRBV5-8	-	TRBJ2-1	TGTGCCAGCAGCTTGGAAGGGGGCGGTGAGCAGTTCTTC	CASSLEGGGEQFF
TRBD1	TRBV7-2	-	TRBJ1-3	TGTGCCAGCAGCTCCTCCTCAGGACAGGGCAACACCATATATTTT	CASSSSSGQGNTIYF
-	TRBV4-3	-	TRBJ1-4	TGCGCCAGCAGCCAAGATCCGGGACTTCGTGGACACGGTGAAAAACTGTTTTTT	CASSQDPGLRGHGEKLFF
-	TRBV4-2	-	TRBJ1-1	TGTGCCAGCAGCCAGTCCGGCACTGAAGCTTTCTTT	CASSQSGTEAFF
TRBD2	TRBV7-8	-	TRBJ2-2	TGTGCCAGCAGCAACCGACTAGCGGGGTACACCGGGGAGCTGTTTTTT	CASSNRLAGYTGELFF
TRBD1	TRBV12-3/TRBV12-4	-	TRBJ2-7	TGTGCCAGCGCCTGGACAGGGTTCCACGAGCAGTACTTC	CASAWTGFHEQYF
TRBD1	TRBV18	-	TRBJ1-1	TGTGCCAGCTCACTCCGACAGGGTGTGAAAACTGAAGCTTTCTTT	CASSLRQGVKTEAFF
-	TRBV7-9	-	TRBJ1-1	TGTGCCAGCAGCACCTCACGGACTGAAGCTTTCTTT	CASSTSRTEAFF
TRBD1	TRBV19	-	TRBJ1-5	TGTGCCAGTAGTAAAGGAGACAGGGTGAATCAGCCCCAGCATTTT	CASSKGDRVNQPQHF
-	TRBV14	few	TRBJ2-5	TGTGCCAGCAGCCAAACAAGGACCCAGTACTTC	CASSQTRTQYF
TRBD2	TRBV11-2	-	TRBJ2-5	TGTGCCAGCAGCTTTACTAGCGGGAGGGCCCGGGAGACCCAGTACTTC	CASSFTSGRARETQYF
TRBD2	TRBV3-1/TRBV3-2	-	TRBJ2-3	TGTGCCAGCAGCCAAAGTTACACTAGCGGGGGGCGGGCAGATACGCAGTATTTT	CASSQSYTSGGRADTQYF
TRBD2	TRBV7-9	-	TRBJ2-2	TGTGCCAGCATTCGGGCTAGCGGGGTGAACACCGGGGAGCTGTTTTTT	CASIRASGVNTGELFF
TRBD1	TRBV29-1	-	TRBJ1-1	TGCAGCGTTCAACGACAGGGGGCTGAAGCTTTCTTT	CSVQRQGAEAFF
TRBD2	TRBV7-6	once	TRBJ2-1	TGTGCCAGCAGCTTAGTAGCGGGACCCCTCGTGAATGAGCAGTTCTTC	CASSLVAGPLVNEQFF
-	TRBV28	-	TRBJ2-5	TGTGCCAGCAGCAATACCCGGGGAGAAGAGACCCAGTACTTC	CASSNTRGEETQYF
-	TRBV7-3	-	TRBJ1-2	TGTGCCAGCAGCTTAACAGGGACAACGGGCGGCTACACCTTC	CASSLTGTTGGYTF
-	TRBV7-9	-	TRBJ1-3	TGTGCCAGCAGCTCGGCGGACGGGAGAAACACCATATATTTT	CASSSADGRNTIYF
TRBD1	TRBV6-5	-	TRBJ1-5	TGTGCCAGCGATAGATTCAGGGGGTTCAATCAGCCCCAGCATTTT	CASDRFRGFNQPQHF
-	TRBV7-9	few	TRBJ1-1	TGTCCAGGAACAGTTTTTAACACTGAAGCTTTCTTT	CPGTVFNTEAFF
-	TRBV5-4	once	TRBJ1-2	TGTGCCAGCAGCTTCTTAACAGGGCCCTATGGCTACACCTTC	CASSFLTGPYGYTF
-	TRBV5-1	-	TRBJ2-7	TGCGCCAGCAGCTTGGTATTTCCAGGGGCGACCTCCTACGAGCAGTACTTC	CASSLVFPGATSYEQYF
-	TRBV25-1	-	TRBJ2-7	TGTGCCAGCAGGTCCAGGGTATCCCACGAGCAGTACTTC	CASRSRVSHEQYF
-	TRBV30	-	TRBJ1-1	TGTGCCTGGAGTGTAGGGGACACCGTGAACGCTGAAGCTTTCTTT	CAWSVGDTVNAEAFF
TRBD2	TRBV4-2	-	TRBJ2-7	TGTGCCAGCAGCCAAGGACCGGGACTAAATACCTACGAGCAGTACTTC	CASSQGPGLNTYEQYF
TRBD1	TRBV6-6	-	TRBJ1-6	TGTGCCAGCAGTTACAGGGGGCAAGTTTCACCCCTCCACTTT	CASSYRGQVSPLHF
-	TRBV28	few	TRBJ2-7	TGTGCCAGCAGTCAAGTGGGACTCATTGCCTACGAGCAGTACTTC	CASSQVGLIAYEQYF
-	TRBV6-4	once	TRBJ1-6	TGTGCCAGCAGTCAGACAGCGGGAGGATCACCCCTCCACTTT	CASSQTAGGSPLHF
TRBD1	TRBV10-3	-	TRBJ1-6	TGTGCCACCACCGGGACAGAGAATTCACCCCTCCACTTT	CATTGTENSPLHF
-	TRBV30	once	TRBJ2-5	TGTGCCTGGAGTGTCCGGGAAGAGACCCAGTACTTC	CAWSVREETQYF
-	TRBV7-2	-	TRBJ2-2	TGTGCCAGCAGCTTACCTAGCGTGGCCGGGGAGCTGTTTTTT	CASSLPSVAGELFF
-	TRBV6-6	-	TRBJ2-2	TGTGCCAGCAGTTACCAGGGAAATCTAAACACCGGGGAGCTGTTTTTT	CASSYQGNLNTGELFF
-	TRBV10-2	-	TRBJ2-3	TGCGCCAGCAGTGAGCTGGGGGGAGTTACGCAGTATTTT	CASSELGGVTQYF
TRBD2	TRBV2	-	TRBJ2-3	TGTGCCAGCAGTGAGGCTAGCGGTACAGATACGCAGTATTTT	CASSEASGTDTQYF
-	TRBV28	once	TRBJ2-7	TGTGCCAGCAGTTTCTTTGGGAGATCGCCCTACGAGCAGTACTTC	CASSFFGRSPYEQYF
-	TRBV5-8	many	TRBJ1-5	TGTGCCAGCAGCGGGGGGAGAGGTCAGCCCCAGCATTTT	CASSGGRGQPQHF
TRBD1	TRBV5-4	-	TRBJ1-2	TGTGCCAGCAGCTCGAATTTACAGGGGGCTCGGAACTATGGCTACACCTTC	CASSSNLQGARNYGYTF
TRBD2	TRBV18	-	TRBJ2-1	TGTGCCAGCTCACAGAAGCGGGGGGCAGGTGAGCAGTTCTTC	CASSQKRGAGEQFF
-	TRBV30	-	TRBJ1-4	TGTGCCTGGACTCCACTCCTTAATGAAAAACTGTTTTTT	CAWTPLLNEKLFF
-	TRBV7-9	few	TRBJ1-1	TGTGCCAGCAGCAGCCCGGGACACCCACTGAGAGCTTTCTTT	CASSSPGHPLRAFF
TRBD1	TRBV5-5	-	TRBJ2-7	TGTGCCAGCAGCTTCGACAGGGGATACGAGCAGTACTTC	CASSFDRGYEQYF
TRBD1	TRBV6-4	-	TRBJ2-2	TGTGCCAGTGACCGGACAGGGTCCACCGGGGAGCTGTTTTTT	CASDRTGSTGELFF
TRBD2	TRBV15	once	TRBJ2-5	TGTGCCACCAGCAGGACTAGCGGGAGTCTTACGGGACAAGAGACCCAGTACTTC	CATSRTSGSLTGQETQYF
TRBD1	TRBV19	few	TRBJ1-3	TGTGCCAGTAGTATAGGACGGGACAGGGCTTTT	CASSIGRDRAF
-	TRBV30	once	TRBJ1-5	TGTGCCTGGAGTGCGCCAGGGGATTTCGGGAGGGATCAGCCCCAGCATTTT	CAWSAPGDFGRDQPQHF
-	TRBV18	-	TRBJ2-2	TGTGCCAGCTCCCTTAGGCGGGAACGTGATTCAAACACCGGGGAGCTGTTTTTT	CASSLRRERDSNTGELFF